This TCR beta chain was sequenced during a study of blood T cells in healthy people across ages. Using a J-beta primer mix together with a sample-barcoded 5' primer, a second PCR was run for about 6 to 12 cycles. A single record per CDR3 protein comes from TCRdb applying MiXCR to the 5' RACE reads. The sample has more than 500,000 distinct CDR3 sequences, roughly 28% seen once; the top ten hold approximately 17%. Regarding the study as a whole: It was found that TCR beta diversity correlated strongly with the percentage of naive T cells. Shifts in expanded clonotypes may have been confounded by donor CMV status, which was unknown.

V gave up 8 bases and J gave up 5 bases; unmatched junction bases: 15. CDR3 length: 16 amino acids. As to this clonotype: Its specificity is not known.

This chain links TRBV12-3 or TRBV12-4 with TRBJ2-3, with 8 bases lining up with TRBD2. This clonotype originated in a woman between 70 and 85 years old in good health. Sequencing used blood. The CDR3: CASRPWRGAGVDTQYF. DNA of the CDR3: TGTGCCAGCCGCCCCTGGCGGGGGGCGGGTGTAGATACGCAGTATTTT.